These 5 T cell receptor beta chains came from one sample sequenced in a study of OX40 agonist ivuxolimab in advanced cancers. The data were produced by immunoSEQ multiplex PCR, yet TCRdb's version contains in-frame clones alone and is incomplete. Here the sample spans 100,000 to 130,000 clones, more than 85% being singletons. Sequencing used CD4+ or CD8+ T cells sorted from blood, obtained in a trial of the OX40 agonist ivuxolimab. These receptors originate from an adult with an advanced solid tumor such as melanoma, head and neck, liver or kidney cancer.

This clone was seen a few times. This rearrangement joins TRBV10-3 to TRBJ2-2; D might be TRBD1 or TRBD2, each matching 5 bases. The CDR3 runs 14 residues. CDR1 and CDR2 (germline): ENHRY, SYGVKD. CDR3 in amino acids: CASRGTTLTGELFF. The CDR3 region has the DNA TGTGCAAGCAGAGGGACCACTCTCACCGGGGAGCTGTTTTTT.

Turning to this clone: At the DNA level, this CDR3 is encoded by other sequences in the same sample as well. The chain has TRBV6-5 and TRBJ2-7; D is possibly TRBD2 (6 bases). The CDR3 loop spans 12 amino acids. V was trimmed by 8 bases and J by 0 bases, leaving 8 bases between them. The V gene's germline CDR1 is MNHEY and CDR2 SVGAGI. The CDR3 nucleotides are TGTGCCAGCCGGGACTCCTCCTACGAGCAGTACTTC. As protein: CASRDSSYEQYF.

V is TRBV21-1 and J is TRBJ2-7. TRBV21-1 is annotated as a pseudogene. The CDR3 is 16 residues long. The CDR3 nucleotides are TGTGCCAGCAGCAATAGAAAGGCCCAGTATCTCTACGAGCAGTACTTC. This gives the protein CASSNRKAQYLYEQYF.

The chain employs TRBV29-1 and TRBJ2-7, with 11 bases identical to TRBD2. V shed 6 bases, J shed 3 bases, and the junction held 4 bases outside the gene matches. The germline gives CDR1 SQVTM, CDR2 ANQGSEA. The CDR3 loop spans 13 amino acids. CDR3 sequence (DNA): TGCAGCGTAGGCGGGACTAGCGGCTACGAGCAGTACTTC. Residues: CSVGGTSGYEQYF.

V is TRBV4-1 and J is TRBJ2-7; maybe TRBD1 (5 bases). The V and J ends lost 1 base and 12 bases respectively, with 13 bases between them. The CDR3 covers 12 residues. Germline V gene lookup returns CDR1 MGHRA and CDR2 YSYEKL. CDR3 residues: CASSQVGQVRYF. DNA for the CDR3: TGCGCCAGCAGCCAAGTGGGGCAGGTCCGGTACTTC.